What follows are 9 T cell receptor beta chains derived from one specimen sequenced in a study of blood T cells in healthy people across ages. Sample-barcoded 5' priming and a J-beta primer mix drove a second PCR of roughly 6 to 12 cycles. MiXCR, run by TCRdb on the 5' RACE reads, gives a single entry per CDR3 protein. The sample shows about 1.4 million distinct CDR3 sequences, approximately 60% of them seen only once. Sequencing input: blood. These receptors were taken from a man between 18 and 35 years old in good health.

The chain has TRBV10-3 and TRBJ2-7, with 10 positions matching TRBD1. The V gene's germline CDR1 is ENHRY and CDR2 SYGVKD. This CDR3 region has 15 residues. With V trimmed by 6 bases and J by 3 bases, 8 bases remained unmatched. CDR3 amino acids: CAISEGTGVRYEQYF. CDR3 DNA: TGTGCCATCAGCGAGGGGACAGGGGTCCGCTACGAGCAGTACTTC.

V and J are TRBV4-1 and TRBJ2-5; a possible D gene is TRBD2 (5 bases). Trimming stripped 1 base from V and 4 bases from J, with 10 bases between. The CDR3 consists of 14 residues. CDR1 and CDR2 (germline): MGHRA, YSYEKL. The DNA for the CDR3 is TGCGCCAGCAGCCAAGTCGCGGCGGGAGAGACCCAGTACTTC. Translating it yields CASSQVAAGETQYF.

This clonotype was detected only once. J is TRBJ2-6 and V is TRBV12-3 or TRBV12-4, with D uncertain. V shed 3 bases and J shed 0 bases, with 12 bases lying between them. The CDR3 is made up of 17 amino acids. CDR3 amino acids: CASSFRSSGSGANVLTF. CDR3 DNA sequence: TGTGCCAGCAGTTTTCGGAGTTCGGGCTCTGGGGCCAACGTCCTGACTTTC.

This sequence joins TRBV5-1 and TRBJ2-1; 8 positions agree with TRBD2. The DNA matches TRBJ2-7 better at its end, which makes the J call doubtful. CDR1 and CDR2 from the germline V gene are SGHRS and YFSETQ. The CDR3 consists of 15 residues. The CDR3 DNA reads TGCGCCAGCAGCTTGGGACGAGCGGGAGTTCTCGAGCAGTACTTC. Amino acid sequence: CASSLGRAGVLEQYF.

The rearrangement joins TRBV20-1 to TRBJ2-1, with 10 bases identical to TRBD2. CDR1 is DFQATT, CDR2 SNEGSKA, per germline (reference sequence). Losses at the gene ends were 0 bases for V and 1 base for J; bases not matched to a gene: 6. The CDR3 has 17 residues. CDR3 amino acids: CSARDWASGGSYNEQFF. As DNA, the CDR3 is TGCAGTGCTAGAGATTGGGCTAGCGGGGGATCCTACAATGAGCAGTTCTTC.

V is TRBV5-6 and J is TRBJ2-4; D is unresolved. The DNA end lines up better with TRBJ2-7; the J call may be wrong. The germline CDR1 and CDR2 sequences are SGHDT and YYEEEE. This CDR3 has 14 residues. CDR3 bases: TGTGCCAGCAGCTTGGCGTCAAACCCTCTCGAGCAGTACTTC. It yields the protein CASSLASNPLEQYF.

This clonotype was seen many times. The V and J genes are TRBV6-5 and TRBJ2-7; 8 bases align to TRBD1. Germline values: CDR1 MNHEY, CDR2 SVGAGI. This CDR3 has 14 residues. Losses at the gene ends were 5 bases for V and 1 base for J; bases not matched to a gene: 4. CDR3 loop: CASSTGQGSYEQYF. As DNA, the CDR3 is TGTGCCAGCAGTACAGGACAGGGATCCTACGAGCAGTACTTC.

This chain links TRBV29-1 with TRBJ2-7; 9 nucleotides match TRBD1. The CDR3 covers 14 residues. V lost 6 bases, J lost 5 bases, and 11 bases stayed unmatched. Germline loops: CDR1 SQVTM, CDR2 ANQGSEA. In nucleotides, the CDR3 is TGCAGCGTCCGAAAACAGGGGGCAGAGGACGAGCAGTACTTC. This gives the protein CSVRKQGAEDEQYF.

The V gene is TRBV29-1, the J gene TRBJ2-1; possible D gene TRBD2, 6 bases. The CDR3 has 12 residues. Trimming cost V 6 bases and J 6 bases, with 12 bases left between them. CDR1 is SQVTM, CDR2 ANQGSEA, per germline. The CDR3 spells CSVDRDFNEQFF. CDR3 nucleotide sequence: TGCAGCGTGGACCGGGACTTCAATGAGCAGTTCTTC.